The subject of this entry is one T cell receptor (beta chain). The entry originates in a study of OX40 agonist ivuxolimab in advanced cancers. Study details: Three individuals attained partial responses, comprising one hepatocellular carcinoma case and two cutaneous melanoma cases.

Repertoires were generated with immunoSEQ multiplex PCR, while TCRdb's copy carries only in-frame clones and drops some. Among roughly 20,000 clones listed, about two thirds were seen once. Germline lookup yields CDR1 SGHDT and CDR2 YYEEEE. The CDR3 loop spans 12 amino acids. The V and J ends lost 4 bases and 6 bases respectively, with 10 bases between them. The chain carries TRBV5-6 and TRBJ1-1; D is possibly TRBD1 (5 bases). The starting material was CD4+ or CD8+ T cells sorted from blood, obtained in a trial of the OX40 agonist ivuxolimab. The sequence was obtained from an adult with an advanced solid tumor such as melanoma, head and neck, liver or kidney cancer. The CDR3 bases are TGTGCCAGCAGCGCCGGACACGCTGAAGCTTTCTTT. It is translated as CASSAGHAEAFF.